The rows below give T cell receptor beta chains drawn from one sample of a study of CXCR3-negative and CXCR3-positive naive CD8 T cells. With the 5' RACE reads reprocessed, TCRdb shows one record per CDR3 protein and no DNA. This table holds about 40,000 distinct CDR3 sequences. Sequencing used memory CD8+ T cells from blood. The receptors stem from a human donor in good health. Some clones in this sample may be carry-over from other donors' samples. CDR3s include the opening cysteine and the closing phenylalanine or tryptophan.

j_call v_call cdr3_aa
TRBJ2-7 TRBV7-9 CASSQTGGYGQEQYF
TRBJ2-3 TRBV7-9 CASSGGGDRTDTQYF
TRBJ2-1 TRBV5-5 CASSPNHEQFF
TRBJ1-6 TRBV4-3 CASSQDLNSPLHF
TRBJ2-3 TRBV4-1 CASSPLSGPTDTQYF
TRBJ2-3 TRBV5-1 CASSFQPGADTQYF
TRBJ2-2 TRBV7-9 CASSQTGASTGELFF
TRBJ2-1 TRBV7-6 CASSPPRDRGVEQFF
TRBJ1-1 TRBV6-2/TRBV6-3 CASSYVGTPNTEAFF
TRBJ2-1 TRBV4-3 CASSQNLGAYNEQFF
TRBJ1-5 TRBV6-6 CASSFGHDRGNQPQHF
TRBJ1-6 TRBV7-3 CASSSGTGSSPLHF
TRBJ2-2 TRBV12-3/TRBV12-4 CASSLPSRELFF
TRBJ2-7 TRBV6-2/TRBV6-3 CASIQRTDSSYEQYF
TRBJ2-3 TRBV6-4 CASSDGGGTDTQYF
TRBJ1-1 TRBV5-1 CASILAMHGSAFF
TRBJ2-7 TRBV5-5 CASSPFPSTYEQYF
TRBJ2-2 TRBV6-2/TRBV6-3 CASRPAEVDTGELFF
TRBJ2-1 TRBV6-2/TRBV6-3 CASSYRGEAMGNEQFF
TRBJ2-7 TRBV19 CATQDRLTYEQYF
TRBJ2-1 TRBV15 CATSPQLHGNEQFF
TRBJ2-7 TRBV6-2/TRBV6-3 CASSYGTESYEQYF
TRBJ1-3 TRBV4-2 CASSQDTGSGNTIYF
TRBJ1-5 TRBV7-2 CASSLDGYSNQPQHF
TRBJ2-3 TRBV7-6 CASSFPVTSPTDTQYF
TRBJ1-1 TRBV4-1 CASSQVPPGSNTEAFF
TRBJ2-3 TRBV14 CASSQFRDRGFPDTQYF
TRBJ2-7 TRBV28 CASSGVWGSSYEQYF
TRBJ1-2 TRBV10-1 CASSGWTDRGYGYTF
TRBJ2-1 TRBV27 CASSNGQSSYNEQFF